This entry lists 3 T cell receptor beta chains sequenced from one sample in a study of blood T cell repertoires in COVID-19. Profiling relied on immunoSEQ multiplex PCR, and the TCRdb table lists in-frame clones only, not all of them. There are 140,000 to 150,000 clones in the sample; 80% to 90% occur only once, and roughly 8.4% lies in the top ten. The sequenced sample consisted of peripheral blood. The origin of the receptors is a human donor with acute or convalescent COVID-19. The donor label of this sample is uncertain.

This chain connects TRBV5-1 to TRBJ1-6, with D unclear. V shed 0 bases and J shed 0 bases, with 10 bases lying between them. Looked up from germline, CDR1 is SGHRS and CDR2 is YFSETQ. The CDR3 is 17 amino acids. CDR3 amino acids: CASSLGLLSSYNSPLHF. In nucleotides, the CDR3 is TGCGCCAGCAGCTTGGGCTTACTAAGCTCCTATAATTCACCCCTCCACTTT.

This clone was seen only once. J is TRBJ2-7 and V is TRBV11-2, with D possibly matching TRBD2 (6 bases). CDR3 length equals 13 residues. Trimming removed 0 bases from V and 4 bases from J, with 7 bases in between. Germline values: CDR1 SGHAT, CDR2 FQNNGV. CDR3 sequence: CASSLDGGYEQYF. DNA for the CDR3: TGTGCCAGCAGCTTAGATGGAGGGTACGAGCAGTACTTC. The entire variable domain, with the rest obtained from reference TRBV11-2 and TRBJ2-7, is as follows: EAGVAQSPRYKIIEKRQSVAFWCNPISGHATLYWYQQILGQGPKLLIQFQNNGVVDDSQLPKDRFSAERLKGVDSTLKIQPAKLEDSAVYLCASSLDGGYEQYFGPGTRLTVT.

V is TRBV6-2 or TRBV6-3 and J is TRBJ2-5; D gene ambiguous. Germline CDR1 MNHEY, CDR2 SVGEGT. CDR3 length: 11 amino acids. V was trimmed by 5 bases and J by 8 bases, leaving 9 bases between them. The CDR3 here is CASSALPTQYF. CDR3 bases: TGTGCCAGCAGTGCCCTACCAACCCAGTACTTC.